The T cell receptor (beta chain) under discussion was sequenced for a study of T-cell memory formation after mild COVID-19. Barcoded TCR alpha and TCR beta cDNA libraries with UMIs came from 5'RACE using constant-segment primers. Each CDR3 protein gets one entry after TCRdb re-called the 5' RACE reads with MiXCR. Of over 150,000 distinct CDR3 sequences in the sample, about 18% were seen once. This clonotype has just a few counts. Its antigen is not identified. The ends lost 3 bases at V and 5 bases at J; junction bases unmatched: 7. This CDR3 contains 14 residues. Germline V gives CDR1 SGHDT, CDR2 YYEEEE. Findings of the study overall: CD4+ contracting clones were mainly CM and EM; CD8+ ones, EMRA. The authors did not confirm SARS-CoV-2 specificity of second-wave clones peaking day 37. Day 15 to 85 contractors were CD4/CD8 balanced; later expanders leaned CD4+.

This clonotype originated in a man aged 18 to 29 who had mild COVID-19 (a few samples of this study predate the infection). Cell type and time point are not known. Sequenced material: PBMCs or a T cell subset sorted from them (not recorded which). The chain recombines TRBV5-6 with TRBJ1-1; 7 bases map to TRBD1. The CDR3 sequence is CASSYRDRVTEAFF. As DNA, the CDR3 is TGTGCCAGCAGCTATAGAGACAGGGTTACTGAAGCTTTCTTT.